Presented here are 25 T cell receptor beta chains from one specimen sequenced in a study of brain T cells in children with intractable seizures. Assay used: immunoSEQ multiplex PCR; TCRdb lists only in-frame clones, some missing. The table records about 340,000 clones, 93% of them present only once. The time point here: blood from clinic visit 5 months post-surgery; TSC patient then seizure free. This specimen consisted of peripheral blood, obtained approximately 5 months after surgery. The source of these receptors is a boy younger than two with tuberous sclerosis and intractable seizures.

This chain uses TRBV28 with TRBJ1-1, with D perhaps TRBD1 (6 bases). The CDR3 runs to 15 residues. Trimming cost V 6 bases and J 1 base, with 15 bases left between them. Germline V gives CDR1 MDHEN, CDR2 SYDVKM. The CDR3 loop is CASSLGGRRNTEAFF. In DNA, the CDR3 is TGTGCCAGCAGCCTCGGGGGCAGGAGGAACACTGAAGCTTTCTTT.

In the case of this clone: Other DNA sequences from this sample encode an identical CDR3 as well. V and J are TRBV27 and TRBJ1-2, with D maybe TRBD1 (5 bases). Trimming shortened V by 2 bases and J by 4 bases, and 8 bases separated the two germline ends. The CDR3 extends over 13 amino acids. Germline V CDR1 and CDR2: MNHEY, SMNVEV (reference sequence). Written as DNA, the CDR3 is TGTGCCAGCAGTTTAGGGCAGGGCTATGGCTACACCTTC. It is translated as CASSLGQGYGYTF.

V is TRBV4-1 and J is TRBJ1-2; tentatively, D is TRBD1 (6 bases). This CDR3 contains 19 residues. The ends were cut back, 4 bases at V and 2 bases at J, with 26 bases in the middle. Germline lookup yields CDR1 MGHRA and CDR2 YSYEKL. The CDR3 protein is CASSPVGRGQMVENYGYTF. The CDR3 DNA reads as TGCGCCAGCAGCCCAGTGGGCAGAGGACAGATGGTGGAGAACTATGGCTACACCTTC.

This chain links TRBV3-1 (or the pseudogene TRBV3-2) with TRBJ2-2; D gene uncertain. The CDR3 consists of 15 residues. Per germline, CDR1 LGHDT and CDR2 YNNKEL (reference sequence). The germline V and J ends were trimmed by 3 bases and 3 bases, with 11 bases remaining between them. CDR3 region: CASSQGSDYTGELFF. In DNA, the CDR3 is TGTGCCAGCAGCCAGGGCTCTGATTACACCGGGGAGCTGTTTTTT.

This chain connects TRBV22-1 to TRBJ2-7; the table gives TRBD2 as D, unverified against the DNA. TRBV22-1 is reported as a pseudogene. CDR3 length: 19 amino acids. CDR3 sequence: CPGSAIGGRDYRNYYEQYF. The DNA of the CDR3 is TGTCCTGGGAGCGCAATTGGAGGTCGGGACTACCGGAATTATTACGAGCAGTACTTC.

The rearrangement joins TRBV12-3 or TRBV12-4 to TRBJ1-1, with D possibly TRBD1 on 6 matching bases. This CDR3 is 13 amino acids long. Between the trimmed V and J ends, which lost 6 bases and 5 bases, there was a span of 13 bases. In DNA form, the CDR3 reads TGTGCCAGCAGCTCGACAGGAAGGACTGAAGCTTTCTTT. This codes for CASSSTGRTEAFF.

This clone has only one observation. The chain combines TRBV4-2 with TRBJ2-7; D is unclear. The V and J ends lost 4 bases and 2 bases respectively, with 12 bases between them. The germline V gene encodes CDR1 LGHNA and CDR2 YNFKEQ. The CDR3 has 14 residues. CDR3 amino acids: CASSLRRSTYEQYF. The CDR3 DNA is TGTGCCAGCAGCCTCCGGCGGAGTACCTACGAGCAGTACTTC.

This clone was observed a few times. The CDR3, as DNA: TGTGCCACCAGCAGAGATATCCGGGAGCACTACGAGCAGTACTTC. Translation gives CATSRDIREHYEQYF. This chain uses TRBV15 with TRBJ2-7; perhaps TRBD2 as D (6 bases). Trimming removed 0 bases at V and 3 bases at J, with 12 bases between. Germline assignment: CDR1 LNHNV and CDR2 YYDKDF (reference sequence). CDR3 length: 15 residues.

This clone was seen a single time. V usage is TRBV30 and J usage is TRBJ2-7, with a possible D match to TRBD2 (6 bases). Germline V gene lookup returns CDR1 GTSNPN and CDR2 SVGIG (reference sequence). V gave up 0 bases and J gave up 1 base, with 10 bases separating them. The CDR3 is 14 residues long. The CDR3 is CAWSVFGGSYEQYF. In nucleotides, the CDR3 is TGTGCCTGGAGTGTGTTCGGAGGGTCCTACGAGCAGTACTTC.

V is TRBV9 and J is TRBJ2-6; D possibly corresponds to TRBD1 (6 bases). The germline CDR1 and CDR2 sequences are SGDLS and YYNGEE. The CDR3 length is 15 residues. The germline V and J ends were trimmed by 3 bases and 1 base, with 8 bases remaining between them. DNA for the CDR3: TGTGCCAGCAGCGGAACAGGGTCTGGGGCCAACGTCCTGACTTTC. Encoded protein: CASSGTGSGANVLTF.

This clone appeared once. The CDR3 region is CARGTTERGEQFF. The CDR3 DNA follows: TGTGCCAGGGGGACGACAGAACGCGGTGAGCAGTTCTTC. The gene calls are TRBV2 and TRBJ2-1; D might be TRBD1 or TRBD2, each matching 5 bases. The V end lost 9 bases, the J end lost 9 bases, and 18 bases lay between the germline ends. The germline gives CDR1 SNHLY, CDR2 FYNNEI. The CDR3 has 13 amino acids. The whole variable domain, filled in from reference TRBV2 and TRBJ2-1, reads EPEVTQTPSHQVTQMGQEVILRCVPISNHLYFYWYRQILGQKVEFLVSFYNNEISEKSEIFDDQFSVERPDGSNFTLKIRSTKLEDSAMYFCARGTTERGEQFFGPGTRLTVL.

The CDR3 spells CASSPISSGAGSPLHF. CDR3 nucleotide sequence: TGTGCCAGCAGCCCAATATCGAGCGGGGCTGGGTCACCCCTCCACTTT. V is TRBV27 and J is TRBJ1-6, with a possible D match to TRBD1 (5 bases). Germline CDR1 and CDR2: MNHEY and SMNVEV (reference sequence). The CDR3 loop spans 16 amino acids. V lost 6 bases and J lost 10, with 22 bases in between.

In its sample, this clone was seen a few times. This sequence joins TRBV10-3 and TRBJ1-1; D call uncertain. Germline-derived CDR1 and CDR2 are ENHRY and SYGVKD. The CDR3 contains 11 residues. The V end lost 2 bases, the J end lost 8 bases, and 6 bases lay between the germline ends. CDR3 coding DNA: TGTGCCATCAGTGAGCCCCCGGAAGCTTTCTTT. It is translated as CAISEPPEAFF.

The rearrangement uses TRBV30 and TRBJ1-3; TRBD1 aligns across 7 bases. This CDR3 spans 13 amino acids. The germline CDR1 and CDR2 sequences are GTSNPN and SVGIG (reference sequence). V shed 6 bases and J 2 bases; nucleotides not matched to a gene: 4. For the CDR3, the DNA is TGTGCCTGCAGACAGGGACCTGGAAACACCATATATTTT. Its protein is CACRQGPGNTIYF.

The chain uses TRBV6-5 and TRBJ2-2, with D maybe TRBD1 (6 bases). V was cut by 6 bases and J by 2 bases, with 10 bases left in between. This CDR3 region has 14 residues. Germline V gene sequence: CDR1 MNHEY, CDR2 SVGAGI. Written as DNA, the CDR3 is TGTGCCAGCAGATGGACAGCAAACACCGGGGAGCTGTTTTTT. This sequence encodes CASRWTANTGELFF.

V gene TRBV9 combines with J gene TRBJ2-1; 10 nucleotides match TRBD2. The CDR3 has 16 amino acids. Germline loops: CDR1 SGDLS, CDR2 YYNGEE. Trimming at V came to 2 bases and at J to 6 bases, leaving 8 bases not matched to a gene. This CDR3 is CASSVNPSGSINEQFF. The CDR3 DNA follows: TGTGCCAGCAGCGTGAACCCTAGCGGGAGTATCAATGAGCAGTTCTTC.

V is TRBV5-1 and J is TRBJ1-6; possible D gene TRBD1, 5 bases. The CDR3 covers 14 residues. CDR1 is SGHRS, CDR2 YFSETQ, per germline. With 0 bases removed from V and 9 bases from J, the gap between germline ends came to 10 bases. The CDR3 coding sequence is TGCGCCAGCAGCTTGGTTCAGGGAGGTTCACCCCTCCACTTT. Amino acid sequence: CASSLVQGGSPLHF. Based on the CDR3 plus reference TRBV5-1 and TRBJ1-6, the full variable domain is KAGVTQTPRYLIKTRGQQVTLSCSPISGHRSVSWYQQTPGQGLQFLFEYFSETQRNKGNFPGRFSGRQFSNSRSEMNVSTLELGDSALYLCASSLVQGGSPLHFGNGTRLTVT.

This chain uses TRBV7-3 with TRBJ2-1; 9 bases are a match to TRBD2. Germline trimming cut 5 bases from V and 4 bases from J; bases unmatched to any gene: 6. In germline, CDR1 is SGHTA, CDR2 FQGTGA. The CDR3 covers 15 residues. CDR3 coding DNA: TGTGCCAGCAGCCCCAGCGGGGGGCAGTACAATGAGCAGTTCTTC. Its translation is CASSPSGGQYNEQFF.

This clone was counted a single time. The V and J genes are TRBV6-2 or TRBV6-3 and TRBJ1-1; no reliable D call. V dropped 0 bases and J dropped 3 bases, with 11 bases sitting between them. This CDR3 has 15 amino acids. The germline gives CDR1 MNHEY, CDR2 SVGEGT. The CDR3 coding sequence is TGTGCCAGCAGTTACTCCCGTGGACGGGACACTGAAGCTTTCTTT. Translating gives CASSYSRGRDTEAFF.

The CDR3 sequence is CASSKRQGAVYEQYF. CDR3 nucleotides: TGTGCCAGCAGCAAACGACAGGGGGCAGTCTACGAGCAGTACTTC. The chain recombines TRBV9 with TRBJ2-7; 10 positions match TRBD1. The V and J ends lost 4 bases and 3 bases, in that order; junction bases with no gene match: 7. This CDR3 is 15 amino acids long. Germline assignment: CDR1 SGDLS and CDR2 YYNGEE.

The CDR3 sequence is CASSTLDRGEQYF. The CDR3 DNA reads as TGTGCCAGCAGTACCTTGGACCGGGGGGAGCAGTACTTC. The chain is built from TRBV6-6 and TRBJ2-7, with D possibly matching TRBD2 (6 bases). This CDR3 is built from 13 residues. V was shortened by 5 bases and J by 7 bases, with 15 bases between the two germline ends. Germline lookup yields CDR1 MNHNY and CDR2 SVGAGI (reference sequence).

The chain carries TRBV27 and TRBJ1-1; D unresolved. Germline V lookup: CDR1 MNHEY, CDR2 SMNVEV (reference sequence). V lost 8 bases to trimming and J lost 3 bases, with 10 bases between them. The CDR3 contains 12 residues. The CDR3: CASAWEDTEAFF. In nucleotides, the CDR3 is TGTGCCAGCGCGTGGGAGGACACTGAAGCTTTCTTT.

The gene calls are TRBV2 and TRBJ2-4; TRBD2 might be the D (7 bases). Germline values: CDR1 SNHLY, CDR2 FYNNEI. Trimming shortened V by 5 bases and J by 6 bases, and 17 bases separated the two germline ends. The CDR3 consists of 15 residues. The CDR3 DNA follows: TGTGCCAGCAGTAAGATGGGGGGGCTGAGAAACATTCAGTACTTC. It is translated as CASSKMGGLRNIQYF.

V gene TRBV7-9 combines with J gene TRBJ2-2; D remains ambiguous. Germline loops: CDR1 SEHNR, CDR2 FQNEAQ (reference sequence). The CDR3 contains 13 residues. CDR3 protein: CATIWANTGELFF. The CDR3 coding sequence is TGTGCGACAATATGGGCGAACACCGGGGAGCTGTTTTTT.

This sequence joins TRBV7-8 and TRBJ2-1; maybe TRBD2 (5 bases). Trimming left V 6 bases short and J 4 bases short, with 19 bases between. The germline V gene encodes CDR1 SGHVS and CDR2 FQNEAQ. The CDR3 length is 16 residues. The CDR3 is CASSPLLASNYNEQFF. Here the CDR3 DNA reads TGTGCCAGCAGTCCACTGCTAGCATCGAATTACAATGAGCAGTTCTTC.